The clone carrying this TCR beta chain has ten or more counts. Its specificity is unknown. The data were taken from a study of breast tumors, draining lymph nodes, adjacent tissues. Notes on the study in general: Tumor repertoires ranked between lymph nodes and nontumor tissue in diversity, with V and J gene preferences. That most tumor T cells come from lymph nodes remained unproven.

One entry per CDR3 protein, called by TCRdb with MiXCR from the multiplex PCR reads. Among some 230,000 distinct CDR3 sequences listed, 30% to 35% were seen once. The CDR3 totals 17 residues. Germline loops: CDR1 MGHRA, CDR2 YSYEKL. V dropped 3 bases and J dropped 2; count of bases not matched to a gene: 3. Samples came from axillary lymph nodes draining the breast cancer. This clonotype was obtained from a female donor with breast cancer. Some clones in this sample may be carry-over from other donors' samples. The V gene is TRBV4-1, the J gene TRBJ2-2, with TRBD2 matching over 13 bases. The sequenced sample was axillary lymph node tissue. For the CDR3, the DNA is TGCGCCAGCAGCCATACTAGCGGGAGGGCCAACACCGGGGAGCTGTTTTTT. This translates into CASSHTSGRANTGELFF.